This entry lists 2 T cell receptor beta chains sequenced from one sample in a study of T cells after yellow fever vaccination. TCRdb reprocessed the 5' RACE reads via MiXCR and lists one record per CDR3 protein. The sample has 450,000 to 600,000 distinct CDR3 sequences, around an eighth seen once. The sequences come from PBMCs, collected on the day of the yellow fever booster vaccination. The receptors here all came from a man between 25 and 39 years old who received the YFV17D yellow fever vaccine.

The rearrangement joins TRBV4-1 to TRBJ1-5, with 9 bases matching TRBD1. The CDR3 spans 16 residues. The germline gives CDR1 MGHRA, CDR2 YSYEKL. V shed 3 bases and J 0 bases; nucleotides not matched to a gene: 3. CDR3 DNA: TGCGCCAGCAGCCACGGACAGGGGAATAGCAATCAGCCCCAGCATTTT. The encoded protein is CASSHGQGNSNQPQHF.

There are a few counts of this clonotype. CDR3 protein: CASSTSDRDNSPLHF. CDR3 DNA: TGTGCCAGCAGCACCTCGGACAGGGATAATTCACCCCTCCACTTT. The V call is TRBV7-2, the J call TRBJ1-6; TRBD1 aligns across 8 bases. V trimming: 5 bases; J trimming: 5 bases; junction bases outside the gene matches: 5. Germline V gives CDR1 SGHTA, CDR2 FQGNSA. The CDR3 extends over 15 amino acids. Full variable domain (outside the CDR3, taken from reference TRBV7-2 and TRBJ1-6): GAGVSQSPSNKVTEKGKDVELRCDPISGHTALYWYRQSLGQGLEFLIYFQGNSAPDKSGLPSDRFSAERTGGSVSTLTIQRTQQEDSAVYLCASSTSDRDNSPLHFGNGTRLTVT.